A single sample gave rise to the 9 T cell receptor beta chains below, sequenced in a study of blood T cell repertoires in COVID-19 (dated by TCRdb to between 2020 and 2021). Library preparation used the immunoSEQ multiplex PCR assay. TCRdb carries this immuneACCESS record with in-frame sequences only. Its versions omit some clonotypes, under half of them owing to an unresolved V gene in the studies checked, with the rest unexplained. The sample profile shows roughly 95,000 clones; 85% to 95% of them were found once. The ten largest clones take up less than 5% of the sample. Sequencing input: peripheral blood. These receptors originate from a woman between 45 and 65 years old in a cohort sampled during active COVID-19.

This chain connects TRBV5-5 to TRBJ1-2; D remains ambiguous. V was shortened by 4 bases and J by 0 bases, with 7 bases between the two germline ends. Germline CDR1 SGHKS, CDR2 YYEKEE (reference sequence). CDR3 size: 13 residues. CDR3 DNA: TGTGCCAGCAGCCGAGGGACTAACTATGGCTACACCTTC. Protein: CASSRGTNYGYTF.

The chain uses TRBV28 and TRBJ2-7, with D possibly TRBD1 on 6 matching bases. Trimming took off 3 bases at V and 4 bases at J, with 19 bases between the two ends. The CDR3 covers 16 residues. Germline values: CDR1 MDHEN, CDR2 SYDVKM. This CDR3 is CASSFSYLYRAYEQYF. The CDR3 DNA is TGTGCCAGCAGTTTCTCTTATCTTTACAGGGCTTACGAGCAGTACTTC.

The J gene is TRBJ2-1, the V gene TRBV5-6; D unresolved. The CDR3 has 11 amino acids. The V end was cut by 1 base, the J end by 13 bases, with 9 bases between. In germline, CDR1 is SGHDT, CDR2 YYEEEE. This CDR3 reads CASSLSRFQFF. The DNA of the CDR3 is TGTGCCAGCAGCTTGTCCAGATTCCAGTTCTTC.

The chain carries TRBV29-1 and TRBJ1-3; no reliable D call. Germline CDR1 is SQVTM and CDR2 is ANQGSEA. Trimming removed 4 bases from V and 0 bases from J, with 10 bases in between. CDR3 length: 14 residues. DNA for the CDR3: TGCAGCGTTGGCGGAGGTAACTCTGGAAACACCATATATTTT. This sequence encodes CSVGGGNSGNTIYF.

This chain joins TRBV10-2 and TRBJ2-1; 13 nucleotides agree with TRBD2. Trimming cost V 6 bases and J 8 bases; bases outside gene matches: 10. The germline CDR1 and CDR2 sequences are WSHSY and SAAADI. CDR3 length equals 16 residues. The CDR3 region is CASRPVGTSGNHEQFF. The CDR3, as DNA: TGCGCCAGCAGGCCCGTAGGGACTAGCGGGAACCATGAGCAGTTCTTC.

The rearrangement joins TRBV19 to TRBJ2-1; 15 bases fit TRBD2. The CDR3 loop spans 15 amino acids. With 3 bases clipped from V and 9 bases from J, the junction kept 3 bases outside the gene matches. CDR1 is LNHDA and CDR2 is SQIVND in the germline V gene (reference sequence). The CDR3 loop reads CASSIGTSGRTEQFF. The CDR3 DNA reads TGTGCCAGTAGTATCGGGACTAGCGGGAGGACTGAGCAGTTCTTC.

The CDR3 nucleotides are TGTGCCAGCAGTGAAGCGGTGACTCTCTCCTACGAGCAGTACTTC. Translation gives CASSEAVTLSYEQYF. V gene TRBV6-1 combines with J gene TRBJ2-7; D uncertain. This CDR3 region has 15 residues. With 0 bases removed from V and 0 bases from J, the gap between germline ends came to 9 bases. The germline gives CDR1 MNHNS, CDR2 SASEGT.

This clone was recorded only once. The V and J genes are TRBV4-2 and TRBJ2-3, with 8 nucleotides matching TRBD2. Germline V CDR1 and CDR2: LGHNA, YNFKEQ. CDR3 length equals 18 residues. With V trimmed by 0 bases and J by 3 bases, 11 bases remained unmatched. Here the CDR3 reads CASSQDFGGRLITDTQYF. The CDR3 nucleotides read TGTGCCAGCAGCCAAGATTTTGGCGGGAGGCTGATAACAGATACGCAGTATTTT.

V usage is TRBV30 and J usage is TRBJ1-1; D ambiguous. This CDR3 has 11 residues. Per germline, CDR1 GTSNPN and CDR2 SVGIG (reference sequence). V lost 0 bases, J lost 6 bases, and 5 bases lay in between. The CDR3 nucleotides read TGTGCCTGGAGTGTAAGCCCTGAAGCTTTCTTT. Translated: CAWSVSPEAFF.